Listed below are T cell receptor beta chains from one sample, sequenced in a study of Ad26.COV2.S vaccination and SARS-CoV-2 variants. Some clones are missing from TCRdb's copy, which holds only in-frame ones; the method was immunoSEQ multiplex PCR. The sample contains a few hundred thousand clones, approximately 88% of which appear only once. This material consisted of peripheral blood, taken in a trial of Ad26.COV2.S vaccine versus placebo. The receptors stem from a person between 18 and 59 years old who received the Ad26.COV2.S COVID-19 vaccine or a placebo. Each CDR3 is given without its conserved first and last residue.

V gene: TRBV4-2
CDR3 protein: ASSQDSAGRVNGYT

V gene: TRBV5-8
CDR3 protein: ASSSPGQGAGNEQF

V gene: TRBV4-1
CDR3 protein: ASSQAQGRGQPQH

V gene: TRBV11-2
CDR3 protein: ASSETGTFSGYT

V gene: TRBV7-9
CDR3 protein: ASSLVAYEQY

V gene: TRBV10-3
CDR3 protein: AISEPSYGYT

V gene: TRBV9
CDR3 protein: ASSVEHRRNYGYT

V gene: TRBV5-6
CDR3 protein: ASSLGQSNYGYT

V gene: TRBV11-3
CDR3 protein: ASSRRRGDTGELF

V gene: TRBV24-1
CDR3 protein: ATSARSTGTDYGYT

V gene: TRBV6-2/TRBV6-3
CDR3 protein: ASSYRRDSAGELF

V gene: TRBV5-1
CDR3 protein: ASRGRLDARGVQEKLF

V gene: TRBV19
CDR3 protein: ASKGVGEAF

V gene: TRBV19
CDR3 protein: ASSMAGTGSPGELF

V gene: TRBV28
CDR3 protein: ASSLAGVTNEKLF

V gene: TRBV7-6
CDR3 protein: ASSLWDSGSPLH

V gene: TRBV6-2/TRBV6-3
CDR3 protein: ASSYSPVITGELF

V gene: TRBV19
CDR3 protein: ASSRTSGPNEQY

V gene: TRBV18
CDR3 protein: ASSPSAAYSNQPQH

V gene: TRBV10-3
CDR3 protein: AIDDRGLRPNTEAF

V gene: TRBV19
CDR3 protein: ASSIGTGNYGYT

V gene: TRBV28
CDR3 protein: ASSFPGGGESNQPQH

V gene: TRBV7-3
CDR3 protein: ASSLRRGTGLTGELF

V gene: TRBV6-2/TRBV6-3
CDR3 protein: ASSYPQRRLTDTQY

V gene: TRBV24-1
CDR3 protein: ATSEGSRYGYT

V gene: TRBV7-3
CDR3 protein: ASSLNAGLGTEAF

V gene: TRBV7-2
CDR3 protein: ASSLWGRGGTYQETQY

V gene: TRBV6-6
CDR3 protein: ASSWRTEPNSPLH

V gene: TRBV27
CDR3 protein: ASSTSTSAADTQY

V gene: TRBV9
CDR3 protein: ASSAGQSYNEQF

V gene: TRBV11-2
CDR3 protein: ASSLVGGTSGTDTQY

V gene: TRBV24-1
CDR3 protein: ATSDLATGGQETQY

V gene: TRBV7-9
CDR3 protein: ASSSAGGGEKLF

V gene: TRBV27
CDR3 protein: ASSLYLTDTQY

V gene: TRBV7-6
CDR3 protein: ASSSLTGGYTEAF

V gene: TRBV24-1
CDR3 protein: ATSDPWDKSYEQY

V gene: TRBV7-2
CDR3 protein: ASSLDAGTGNTIY

V gene: TRBV7-9
CDR3 protein: ASSPSGEAF

V gene: TRBV12-2
CDR3 protein: ASRTHGQGTNDYEQY

V gene: TRBV7-2
CDR3 protein: ASSPGTAYGDSPLH

V gene: TRBV30
CDR3 protein: AWSPGGTDTQY

V gene: TRBV7-9
CDR3 protein: ASSLEGVTNEKLF

V gene: TRBV4-3
CDR3 protein: ASSQDGWPGQGVNEQF

V gene: TRBV18
CDR3 protein: ASSPPTGGGSYEQY

V gene: TRBV6-2/TRBV6-3
CDR3 protein: ASSQTGVSGKNIQY

V gene: TRBV7-6
CDR3 protein: ASSLVDQPPDTQY

V gene: TRBV9
CDR3 protein: ASSEGPGTGAADEQY

V gene: TRBV27
CDR3 protein: ASSFEGSNYGYT

V gene: TRBV6-5
CDR3 protein: ASSLLQGAAEKLF

V gene: TRBV13
CDR3 protein: ASSSGTANYGYT

V gene: TRBV27
CDR3 protein: ASSFNGRFTEAF

V gene: TRBV9
CDR3 protein: ASSPSGGDHGEQF

V gene: TRBV19
CDR3 protein: ASGQDSTDEKLF

V gene: TRBV6-4
CDR3 protein: ASSYREIATNEKLF

V gene: TRBV6-4
CDR3 protein: ASSEGGVETGELF

V gene: TRBV5-1
CDR3 protein: ASSLVSPGGSDTQY

V gene: TRBV28
CDR3 protein: ASISDRGQTYEQY

V gene: TRBV4-2
CDR3 protein: ASSHVSGGIDNEQF

V gene: TRBV30
CDR3 protein: AWRADRNGYT

V gene: TRBV5-4
CDR3 protein: ASSLGSPVYGYT